These 32 T cell receptor beta chains were sequenced from one sample in a study of early T cells in non-severe SARS-CoV-2 infection. TCRdb independently ran MiXCR on the 5' RACE reads; one entry per CDR3 protein. The repertoire holds 20,000 to 25,000 distinct CDR3 sequences, with approximately 4.5% as singletons. Sequencing was carried out using whole blood. These receptors were collected from an adult who was a healthcare worker with PCR-confirmed SARS-CoV-2 infection or an uninfected control (not recorded which).

The chain couples TRBV29-1 to TRBJ1-5, with D possibly being TRBD1 (6 bases). The CDR3 is 12 amino acids. Trimming shortened V by 5 bases and J by 6 bases, and 11 bases separated the two germline ends. The germline V gene has CDR1 SQVTM and CDR2 ANQGSEA. The CDR3 here is CSVQGGGQPQHF. The CDR3 DNA sequence: TGCAGCGTTCAAGGGGGTGGTCAGCCCCAGCATTTT.

This clonotype occurred many times. CDR3 sequence: CASGQGANYGYTF. CDR3 DNA sequence: TGTGCCAGCGGACAGGGAGCTAACTATGGCTACACCTTC. V and J are TRBV14 and TRBJ1-2; 8 bases agree with TRBD1. Germline lookup yields CDR1 SGHDN and CDR2 FVKESK. Trimming removed 8 bases from V and 0 bases from J; junction bases left unmatched: 2. The CDR3 runs to 13 residues.

This clonotype was observed at least ten times. The rearrangement uses TRBV6-5 and TRBJ1-3; D call uncertain. Germline values: CDR1 MNHEY, CDR2 SVGAGI. CDR3 length: 15 amino acids. The V end was cut by 6 bases, the J end by 0 bases, with 12 bases between. CDR3 in DNA: TGTGCCAGCAGCCTTGGACCGATCTCTGGAAACACCATATATTTT. Translation gives CASSLGPISGNTIYF.

This clonotype has a count of ten or more. V is TRBV5-8 and J is TRBJ2-3; 9 bases fit TRBD2. J was trimmed by 1 base and V by 4 bases; bases with no gene match: 4. This CDR3 has 15 residues. The germline CDR1 and CDR2 sequences are SGHTS and YDEGEE. CDR3 region: CASSGRLAGTDTQYF. For the CDR3, the DNA is TGTGCCAGCAGCGGGAGACTAGCGGGCACAGATACGCAGTATTTT.

This clonotype was seen many times. The chain links TRBV20-1 to TRBJ2-1; 12 bases fit TRBD2. Germline V lookup: CDR1 DFQATT, CDR2 SNEGSKA (reference sequence). Unmatched junction bases numbered 1, after V lost 5 bases and J lost 5 bases. The CDR3 loop spans 13 amino acids. DNA for the CDR3: TGCAGTGCTCTAGCGGGGGGGGACAATGAGCAGTTCTTC. Its protein is CSALAGGDNEQFF.

This clonotype was detected a few times. J is TRBJ2-7 and V is TRBV20-1; 10 nucleotides align to TRBD1. CDR1 DFQATT and CDR2 SNEGSKA come from the germline V gene (reference sequence). The ends lost 3 bases at V and 4 bases at J; junction bases unmatched: 9. This CDR3 has 15 residues. The CDR3 is CSARNQPGQGYEQYF. For the CDR3, the DNA is TGCAGTGCTAGGAACCAACCGGGACAGGGGTACGAGCAGTACTTC.

The table lists this clonotype with a few counts. The chain is built from TRBV6-6 and TRBJ2-7; D is perhaps TRBD2 (5 bases). Germline V CDR1 and CDR2: MNHNY, SVGAGI (reference sequence). The V and J ends lost 8 bases and 2 bases respectively, with 13 bases between them. The CDR3 spans 13 residues. CDR3 in amino acids: CASAKAVAYEQYF. The CDR3 nucleotides read TGTGCCAGCGCTAAAGCGGTGGCCTACGAGCAGTACTTC.

This clonotype was observed many times. V and J are TRBV12-3 or TRBV12-4 and TRBJ1-2; 7 positions match TRBD1. The CDR3 is made up of 13 amino acids. The trim removed 6 bases at V and 8 bases at J, leaving 9 bases unmatched. The chain's CDR3 is CASRETGTKGYTF. For the CDR3, the DNA is TGTGCCAGCAGGGAGACAGGGACGAAGGGCTACACCTTC.

This clonotype was observed at least ten times. The chain joins TRBV7-2 to TRBJ1-4; no clear D. This CDR3 has 16 amino acids. CDR1 SGHTA and CDR2 FQGNSA come from the germline V gene. Trimming removed 1 base at V and 5 bases at J, with 14 bases between. The CDR3 reads CASSLGAGRMNEKLFF. DNA of the CDR3: TGTGCCAGCAGCTTAGGTGCTGGCAGGATGAATGAAAAACTGTTTTTT.

The chain joins TRBV6-1 to TRBJ2-7, with TRBD2 matching over 7 bases. Germline V gene data show CDR1 as MNHNS and CDR2 as SASEGT. There are 15 residues in the CDR3. The V and J ends lost 6 bases and 0 bases, in that order; junction bases with no gene match: 8. The CDR3, as DNA: TGTGCCAGCAGCGGTACTAGCGCTAGCTCCTACGAGCAGTACTTC. Translating it yields CASSGTSASSYEQYF.

This rearrangement joins TRBV5-4 to TRBJ1-1, with a tentative D call TRBD1 (5 bases). CDR1 SGHNT and CDR2 YYREEE come from the germline V gene (reference sequence). CDR3 size: 14 residues. Trimming shortened V by 0 bases and J by 1 base, and 7 bases separated the two germline ends. The CDR3 loop reads CASSLEGANTEAFF. In nucleotides, the CDR3 is TGTGCCAGCAGCTTGGAAGGGGCGAACACTGAAGCTTTCTTT.

This clonotype occurred many times. The rearrangement links TRBV7-2 to TRBJ2-1; D gene unclear. Germline assignment: CDR1 SGHTA and CDR2 FQGNSA. The CDR3 runs 15 residues. The V gene lost 3 bases and the J gene lost 1 base, with 10 bases spanning the gap. CDR3 amino acids: CASSFLRLSYNEQFF. The CDR3 nucleotides are TGTGCCAGCAGCTTTTTGAGGTTATCCTACAATGAGCAGTTCTTC.

This clonotype was detected only a few times. This chain connects TRBV7-2 to TRBJ2-1; weak D call: TRBD1 (6 bases). Trimming stripped 3 bases from V and 0 bases from J, with 9 bases between. The CDR3 consists of 15 residues. CDR1 SGHTA and CDR2 FQGNSA come from the germline V gene. The CDR3 is CASSFGQSSYNEQFF. CDR3 in DNA: TGTGCCAGCAGCTTTGGACAGAGCTCCTACAATGAGCAGTTCTTC.

This clonotype was counted ten times or more. V and J are TRBV21-1 and TRBJ2-7; the DNA was not used to check the table's D call, TRBD2. TRBV21-1 is a pseudogene locus. The CDR3 is made up of 17 amino acids. The CDR3 loop reads CASSKSAASWHSYEQYF. The CDR3 DNA follows: TGTGCCAGCAGCAAATCCGCTGCCTCCTGGCACTCCTACGAGCAGTACTTC.

The table lists this clonotype with many counts. The J gene is TRBJ2-7, the V gene TRBV7-2; no definite D call. CDR1 is SGHTA and CDR2 is FQGNSA in the germline V gene. The CDR3 totals 13 residues. The ends were cut back, 5 bases at V and 3 bases at J, with 11 bases in the middle. The CDR3 DNA reads TGTGCCAGCAGCCGCCCAAATTTCTACGAGCAGTACTTC. It translates to CASSRPNFYEQYF. The full variable domain, its missing parts supplied by reference TRBV7-2 and TRBJ2-7, is GAGVSQSPSNKVTEKGKDVELRCDPISGHTALYWYRQSLGQGLEFLIYFQGNSAPDKSGLPSDRFSAERTGGSVSTLTIQRTQQEDSAVYLCASSRPNFYEQYFGPGTRLTVT.

This clonotype came up many times. In nucleotides, the CDR3 is TGTGCCAGCCTTAGGGACGCCGGGGAGCTGTTTTTT. Encoded protein: CASLRDAGELFF. This chain links TRBV2 with TRBJ2-2; D might be TRBD1 or TRBD2, each matching 5 bases. Deletions cut 8 bases from V and 6 bases from J, with 10 bases between. CDR3 length: 12 residues. Germline assignment: CDR1 SNHLY and CDR2 FYNNEI.

This clonotype was detected many times. One end of the junction fails to match germline, which may point to a read error. The rearrangement joins TRBV7-9 to TRBJ1-5; D remains ambiguous. This CDR3 has 12 residues. Germline V gives CDR1 SEHNR, CDR2 FQNEAQ (reference sequence). CDR3 region: CASSLELGSVNF. CDR3 nucleotides: TGTGCCAGCAGCTTAGAACTAGGGAGTGTGAATTTT.

The chain links TRBV7-6 to TRBJ2-5; D is unresolved. With 5 bases removed from V and 2 bases from J, the gap between germline ends came to 12 bases. The germline V gene encodes CDR1 SGHVS and CDR2 FNYEAQ. The CDR3 contains 14 residues. The CDR3 is CASSRPGYQETQYF. DNA for the CDR3: TGTGCCAGCAGCCGGCCGGGTTATCAAGAGACCCAGTACTTC. Drawing the rest from reference TRBV7-6 and TRBJ2-5, the complete variable domain is GAGVSQSPRYKVTKRGQDVALRCDPISGHVSLYWYRQALGQGPEFLTYFNYEAQQDKSGLPNDRFSAERPEGSISTLTIQRTEQRDSAMYRCASSRPGYQETQYFGPGTRLLVL.

The CDR3 sequence is CASSLTGWGFGSNQPQHF. CDR3 nucleotides: TGTGCCAGCAGTTTGACAGGCTGGGGCTTCGGGAGCAATCAGCCCCAGCATTTT. This sequence joins TRBV27 and TRBJ1-5; maybe TRBD1 (6 bases). This CDR3 has 18 residues. V was cut by 3 bases and J by 1 base, with 19 bases left in between. Germline lookup yields CDR1 MNHEY and CDR2 SMNVEV (reference sequence).

The table lists this clonotype with many counts. The genes are TRBV20-1 and TRBJ2-1, with D perhaps matching TRBD2 (5 bases). CDR3 length equals 15 residues. CDR1 and CDR2 (germline): DFQATT, SNEGSKA (reference sequence). Trimming pared 5 bases from V and 3 bases from J, leaving 17 bases between. CDR3 sequence reads: CSAPGSRLLYNEQFF. CDR3 coding DNA: TGCAGTGCTCCGGGGAGCAGGCTTCTCTACAATGAGCAGTTCTTC.

The gene calls are TRBV14 and TRBJ2-7; D remains ambiguous. CDR1 and CDR2 from the germline V gene are SGHDN and FVKESK. Trimming stripped 4 bases from V and 3 bases from J, with 16 bases between. The CDR3 consists of 15 residues. The CDR3 bases are TGTGCCAGCAGCCGCCCATTAAAATCCTTCTACGAGCAGTACTTC. Encoded protein: CASSRPLKSFYEQYF.

In this sample, this clonotype is medium-sized. The chain carries TRBV5-1 and TRBJ2-7; TRBD2 is a possible D gene (7 bases). V was pared by 7 bases and J by 1 base, with 21 bases between. Germline V lookup: CDR1 SGHRS, CDR2 YFSETQ. CDR3 length equals 16 residues. In DNA, the CDR3 is TGCGCCAGCCCAAGGTCCGGGGGGCCTGATTCCTACGAGCAGTACTTC. It yields the protein CASPRSGGPDSYEQYF.

This clonotype has a count of ten or more. The V call is TRBV6-6, the J call TRBJ1-2, with D tentatively TRBD1 (6 bases). V lost 3 bases and J lost 2, with 10 bases in between. The CDR3 length is 14 residues. Germline V gene lookup returns CDR1 MNHNY and CDR2 SVGAGI (reference sequence). CDR3 sequence: CASSYTGSNYGYTF. In DNA form, the CDR3 reads TGTGCCAGCAGTTATACAGGGTCAAACTATGGCTACACCTTC.

There are many counts of this clonotype. The rearrangement links TRBV20-1 to TRBJ1-1, with D possibly matching TRBD1 (6 bases). The CDR3 loop spans 15 amino acids. The germline V and J ends were trimmed by 5 bases and 1 base, with 17 bases remaining between them. The V gene's germline CDR1 is DFQATT and CDR2 SNEGSKA (reference sequence). The CDR3 region has the DNA TGCAGTGCTTACCACAGGGTAAAGGGGAACACTGAAGCTTTCTTT. As protein: CSAYHRVKGNTEAFF.

This clonotype turned up a few times. The chain uses TRBV12-3 or TRBV12-4 and TRBJ1-1; weak D call: TRBD1 (5 bases). The CDR3 has 16 residues. The ends were cut back, 7 bases at V and 1 base at J, with 19 bases in the middle. In DNA, the CDR3 is TGTGCCAGCATCCCCTCGGGGGGGACGGCGAACACTGAAGCTTTCTTT. Amino acids: CASIPSGGTANTEAFF.

A word on this clonotype: One base away lies a much larger clone, so this may be a sequencing read error. This rearrangement joins TRBV7-9 to TRBJ2-1, with a tentative D call TRBD2 (5 bases). This CDR3 comprises 14 residues. The V and J ends lost 2 bases and 8 bases respectively, with 13 bases between them. Germline-derived CDR1 and CDR2 are SEHNR and FQNEAQ (reference sequence). The CDR3 DNA follows: TGTGCCAGCAGCTTAAGGTCTAGCCTCGATGAGCAGTTCTTC. The encoded protein is CASSLRSSLDEQFF.

At least ten counts were recorded for this clonotype. CDR3 residues: CASSFGWGRDEYF. CDR3 DNA sequence: TGTGCCAGCAGCTTTGGATGGGGACGAGACGAGTATTTT. The J gene is TRBJ2-3, the V gene TRBV5-6, with D perhaps assigned TRBD1 or TRBD2 (5 bases each). With 2 bases removed from V and 13 bases from J, the gap between germline ends came to 17 bases. The CDR3 sequence is 13 residues long. In germline, CDR1 is SGHDT, CDR2 YYEEEE. The full variable domain, completed using reference TRBV5-6 and TRBJ2-3, is DAGVTQSPTHLIKTRGQQVTLRCSPKSGHDTVSWYQQALGQGPQFIFQYYEEEERQRGNFPDRFSGHQFPNYSSELNVNALLLGDSALYLCASSFGWGRDEYFGPGTRLTVL.

This clonotype was seen more than once but under ten times. The rearrangement joins TRBV21-1 to TRBJ1-1; the table's D call TRBD1 went unverified against the DNA. TRBV21-1 is designated a pseudogene. The CDR3 sequence is 15 residues long. This CDR3 is CASSWHRGLVTEAFF. DNA of the CDR3: TGTGCCAGCAGTTGGCACAGGGGGCTCGTCACTGAAGCTTTCTTT.

The chain carries TRBV7-2 and TRBJ2-3, with TRBD2 matching over 13 bases. The CDR3 length is 15 residues. Germline CDR1 and CDR2: SGHTA and FQGNSA. The V segment lost 4 bases and the J segment 5 bases; nucleotides outside the gene matches: 3. The CDR3 sequence is CASSSTSGGGDTQYF. The CDR3 coding sequence is TGTGCCAGCAGCTCTACTAGCGGGGGGGGAGATACGCAGTATTTT.

This clonotype has ten or more counts. This sequence joins TRBV4-2 and TRBJ1-3; TRBD1 matches at 7 bases. The V gene's germline CDR1 is LGHNA and CDR2 YNFKEQ. Trimming took 4 bases from V and 0 from J; bases not matched to a gene: 9. The CDR3 spans 17 residues. The CDR3 bases are TGTGCCAGCAGCCCCGCAGACAGGGACTACTCTGGAAACACCATATATTTT. This translates into CASSPADRDYSGNTIYF.

In its sample, this clonotype ranks as medium-sized. This sequence joins TRBV7-9 and TRBJ1-1, with no clear D. This CDR3 has 13 amino acids. Germline CDR1 SEHNR, CDR2 FQNEAQ (reference sequence). V was trimmed by 3 bases and J by 5 bases, leaving 10 bases between them. In DNA form, the CDR3 reads TGTGCCAGCAGCTTCAGTACGAAAACTGAAGCTTTCTTT. Its protein product is CASSFSTKTEAFF. Complete variable domain (other parts from reference TRBV7-9 and TRBJ1-1): DTGVSQNPRHKITKRGQNVTFRCDPISEHNRLYWYRQTLGQGPEFLTYFQNEAQLEKSRLLSDRFSAERPKGSFSTLEIQRTEQGDSAMYLCASSFSTKTEAFFGQGTRLTVV.

The gene calls are TRBV18 and TRBJ2-5, with D hard to call. Germline CDR1 is KGHSH and CDR2 is LQKENI. This CDR3 region has 14 residues. Trimming took 3 bases from V and 2 from J, leaving 10 bases between them. The CDR3 sequence is CASSPFGQQETQYF. CDR3 DNA: TGTGCCAGCTCACCGTTCGGGCAACAAGAGACCCAGTACTTC.